This T cell receptor (beta chain) was obtained from a study of a mutant IDH1 vaccine in newly diagnosed glioma. Whole-study context: Previous treatment comprised radiotherapy, temozolomide, or both, mostly both. General study points: Pseudoprogression seemed unlinked to shifts in top peripheral T cell clonotypes.

Measured with immunoSEQ multiplex PCR; TCRdb has only the in-frame clones, and not every one. The sample has roughly 60,000 clones, 81% seen once. Time point noted: week 35, safety follow-up. The vaccine gave 300 ug of a 20-mer mutant IDH1 peptide subcutaneously per dose. Eight vaccine injections were given to patients in weeks 1, 3, 5, 7, 11, 15, 19 and 23. New WHO grade 3 or 4 astrocytomas that were IDH1-mutant and ATRX-lost occurred in the donors. Concerning this clone: Its antigen is unknown.

The clonotype was recovered from a man aged 40-55 years with glioma. Sequencing used PBMCs, obtained from a glioma patient whose treatment included an IDH1 peptide vaccine.

CDR3 bases: TGTGCCATCAGTGATCCCGATGAAAAACTGTTTTTT. Protein product: CAISDPDEKLFF. The rearrangement uses TRBV10-3 and TRBJ1-4; no clear D. The V end was cut by 3 bases, the J end by 6 bases, with 5 bases between. Germline values: CDR1 ENHRY, CDR2 SYGVKD. This CDR3 is 12 amino acids long.